This TCR beta chain stems from a study of blood T cells in healthy people across ages. It was with a sample-barcoded 5' primer and a J-beta primer mix that a second PCR of roughly 7 to 12 cycles was run. TCRdb re-derived calls from the 5' RACE reads in MiXCR, one entry per CDR3 protein. Of hundreds of thousands of distinct CDR3 sequences in the sample, approximately 53% were seen once. Each donor was a healthy Caucasian individual from Russia, aged about 6 to 100. Every donor provided around 9.5 milliliters of peripheral blood. Study-wide results and caveats: Getting older went along with TCR beta diversity per million T cells dropping roughly linearly. Researchers report that TCR beta diversity correlated strongly with naive T cell percentage.

CDR1 and CDR2 (germline): LGHNA, YNFKEQ. This CDR3 comprises 14 residues. V lost 0 bases to trimming and J lost 6 bases, with 10 bases between them. This clonotype was observed a handful of times. Its antigen remains unidentified. The V call is TRBV4-2, the J call TRBJ2-3; D is unresolved. Input material: blood. The clonotype comes from a man aged 40-55 years in good health. The CDR3 region is CASSQDGLGDTQYF. The CDR3 region has the DNA TGTGCCAGCAGCCAAGATGGTTTGGGCGATACGCAGTATTTT.